This entry is about one T cell receptor (beta chain). The antigen is unknown. The PCR employed 60 Vbeta primers together with 13 Jbeta primers. Method: immunoSEQ multiplex PCR; TCRdb's copy keeps in-frame clones and lacks some. The sample lists 100,000 to 150,000 clones, roughly 78% occurring once. These data are taken from a study of cytomegalovirus exposure and HLA in healthy donors. Points from the study as a whole: Earlier findings revealed that most TCR beta V segments proved productive either about 87% or about 30% of the time. Roughly even sequencing depth across donors was the assumption behind the presence/absence analyses. The authors later found HLA-associated TCR beta chains more clonally expanded than equally common others. The study had only CMV serostatus as immune exposure information.

CDR3 length: 15 residues. The germline CDR1 and CDR2 sequences are MNHEY and SVGAGI. V dropped 4 bases and J dropped 7 bases, with 17 bases sitting between them. The clonotype was recovered from a man aged 25-40 years in good health and CMV-seropositive. Sequenced sample: PBMCs. The rearrangement links TRBV6-5 to TRBJ2-1; a weak D match, TRBD2 (6 bases). The CDR3 DNA follows: TGTGCCAGCAGTTTCGGGACGGCGGGGTGGAATGAGCAGTTCTTC. It yields the protein CASSFGTAGWNEQFF.